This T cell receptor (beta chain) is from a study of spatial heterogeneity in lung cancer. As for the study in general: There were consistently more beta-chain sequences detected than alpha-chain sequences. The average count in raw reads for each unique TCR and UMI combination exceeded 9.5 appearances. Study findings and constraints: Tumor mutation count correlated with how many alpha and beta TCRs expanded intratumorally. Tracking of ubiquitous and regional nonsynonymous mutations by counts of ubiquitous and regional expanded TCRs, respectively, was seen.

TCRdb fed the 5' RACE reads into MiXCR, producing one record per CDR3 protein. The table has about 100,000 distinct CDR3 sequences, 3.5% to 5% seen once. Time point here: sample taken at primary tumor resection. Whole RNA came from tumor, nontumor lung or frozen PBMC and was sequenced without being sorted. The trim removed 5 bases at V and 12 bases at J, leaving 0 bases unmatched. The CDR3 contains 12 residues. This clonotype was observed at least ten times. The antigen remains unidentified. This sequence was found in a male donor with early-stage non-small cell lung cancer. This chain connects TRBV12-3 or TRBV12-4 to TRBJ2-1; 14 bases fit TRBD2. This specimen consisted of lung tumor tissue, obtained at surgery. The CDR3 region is CASSGLAGGQFF. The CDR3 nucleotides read TGTGCCAGCAGTGGACTAGCGGGAGGGCAGTTCTTC.